This T cell receptor (beta chain) was recorded in a study of neoadjuvant anti-PD-1 for oral cavity cancer. For the study at large: Around day 43, patients without progression received a fourth nivolumab dose before surgery.

The time point denotes: after neoadjuvant nivolumab, at surgical resection. Libraries were prepared by immunoSEQ multiplex PCR; TCRdb keeps only in-frame clonotypes and omits some of them. The data show some 7,700 clones, around 70% seen once. This TCR came from a person between 35 and 79 years old with oral cavity squamous cell carcinoma. The sample in question was PBMCs, obtained after nivolumab (anti-PD-1) treatment.

Here the CDR3 reads CASSTPGQGPVYGGYTF. CDR3 in DNA: TGTGCCAGTAGTACCCCTGGACAGGGTCCCGTCTATGGTGGCTACACCTTC. The gene calls are TRBV19 and TRBJ1-2; 8 positions match TRBD1. The CDR3 sequence is 17 residues long. CDR1 and CDR2 from the germline V gene are LNHDA and SQIVND (reference sequence). V was clipped by 4 bases and J by 7 bases; unmatched bases: 17. The entire variable domain, with the rest obtained from reference TRBV19 and TRBJ1-2, is as follows: DGGITQSPKYLFRKEGQNVTLSCEQNLNHDAMYWYRQDPGQGLRLIYYSQIVNDFQKGDIAEGYSVSREKKESFPLTVTSAQKNPTAFYLCASSTPGQGPVYGGYTFGSGTRLTVV.